The rows below give T cell receptor beta chains drawn from one sample of a study of shared clonotypes between healthy human individuals. TCRdb keeps only in-frame clones here, not all; method: immunoSEQ multiplex PCR. The sample has some 900,000 clones, 76% seen once; the top ten hold over 1.3%. The specimen was memory CD4+ T cells sorted from blood. Every receptor here comes from a man aged 18 to 30 in good health. CDR3s leave out the opening cysteine and the closing phenylalanine or tryptophan. Fields, in order: CDR3 protein, clone size, J gene, V gene. The size of a clone is reported for some rows only, either as once, few or many, or as a class for expanded clones.

ASSLAAGTKRYEQY | - | TRBJ2-7 | TRBV7-2
SVSGGGEQY | - | TRBJ2-7 | TRBV29-1
ASSLALLETQY | - | TRBJ2-5 | TRBV5-6
SASRAF | few | TRBJ1-1 | TRBV20-1
ASSETGAGGNTIY | - | TRBJ1-3 | TRBV25-1
ASSWAGAGEDEQY | - | TRBJ2-7 | TRBV6-5
ASSLGVGQMKGGYT | - | TRBJ1-2 | TRBV5-6
ASSLQGMQTTVAH | - | TRBJ1-3 | TRBV7-2
ASSLGGRGSGNQPQH | - | TRBJ1-5 | TRBV5-6
AISGGGETQY | - | TRBJ2-5 | TRBV10-3
AWSHPPGELF | - | TRBJ2-2 | TRBV30
ASSPQHASGVWEQY | - | TRBJ2-7 | TRBV19
ASGLAGVYEQY | - | TRBJ2-7 | TRBV12-5
ATAPWTSGPGGEQY | - | TRBJ2-7 | TRBV5-1
ASSPLGGSYNEQF | - | TRBJ2-1 | TRBV6-6
ASSLQRGSTGELF | once | TRBJ2-2 | TRBV5-1
ASSMTREETQY | - | TRBJ2-5 | TRBV7-2
ASSPPRQSTNEKLF | - | TRBJ1-4 | TRBV18
AVEIYNEQF | - | TRBJ2-1 | TRBV10-3
ASSPGAGDGNTIY | - | TRBJ1-3 | TRBV18
ASSSDRGTGNTIY | - | TRBJ1-3 | TRBV7-2
ASSVEGRGGADYGYT | - | TRBJ1-2 | TRBV9
ASSSDRDRGRGTEAF | - | TRBJ1-1 | TRBV5-1
ASSSLDSALYNEQF | - | TRBJ2-1 | TRBV5-1
ASRTLGGTVGTDTQY | - | TRBJ2-3 | TRBV28
ATSRDGGGTGELF | - | TRBJ2-2 | TRBV15
AWNPQGISPLH | - | TRBJ1-6 | TRBV30